One sample yielded the 19 T cell receptor beta chains listed below, sequenced in a study of Graves' ophthalmopathy and Graves' hyperthyroidism. Amplified material comprised TCR beta CDR3 regions derived from RNA transcripts. An initial RT-PCR round employing HTBI primers preceded a second-round multiplex PCR. TCRdb analysed the multiplex PCR reads with MiXCR anew, one entry per CDR3 protein. The sample has hundreds of thousands of distinct CDR3 sequences, roughly two fifths seen once. The sequenced material came from peripheral blood. These receptors were collected from an adult man with Graves' ophthalmopathy.

This clonotype was seen repeatedly, ten times or more. The chain carries TRBV12-3 or TRBV12-4 and TRBJ1-5; TRBD1 matches at 8 bases. J gave up 4 bases and V 6 bases, and 5 bases lay outside the gene matches. The CDR3 totals 14 residues. CDR3 residues: CASSWDRYNQPQHF. The CDR3, as DNA: TGTGCCAGCAGCTGGGACAGGTATAATCAGCCCCAGCATTTT.

In its sample, this clonotype was seen a few times. One junction end does not reproduce the germline sequence, and a read error may be involved. The CDR3 is CASRVPVSYEQYF. The CDR3, as DNA: TGTGCTAGCAGGGTTCCGGTCTCCTACGAGCAGTACTTC. V and J are TRBV7-7 and TRBJ2-7; tentative D call: TRBD1 (5 bases). The CDR3 spans 13 residues. Per the germline V gene, CDR1 is SSHAT and CDR2 is FNYEAQ (reference sequence). The whole variable domain, filled in from reference TRBV7-7 and TRBJ2-7, reads GAGVSQSPRYKVTKRGQDVTLRCDPISSHATLYWYQQALGQGPEFLTYFNYEAQPDKSGLPSDRFSAERPEGSISTLTIQRTEQRDSAMYRCASRVPVSYEQYFGPGTRLTVT.

V gene TRBV11-2 combines with J gene TRBJ1-2, with unresolved D. V shed 5 bases and J shed 4 bases, with 14 bases lying between them. Germline CDR1 reads SGHAT; CDR2 reads FQNNGV. This CDR3 has 14 residues. The CDR3 loop is CASSPSRVGYGYTF. The CDR3 bases are TGTGCCAGCAGCCCTTCAAGGGTTGGCTATGGCTACACCTTC.

The chain is built from TRBV5-1 and TRBJ1-1, with 11 nucleotides matching TRBD1. V was pared by 3 bases and J by 4 bases, with 2 bases of the junction left unmatched. Germline-derived CDR1 and CDR2 are SGHRS and YFSETQ. There are 14 residues in the CDR3. The CDR3 coding sequence is TGCGCCAGCAGCTGGGACAGGGGGTTCACTGAAGCTTTCTTT. Translated, it gives CASSWDRGFTEAFF.

This chain connects TRBV20-1 to TRBJ1-5; 8 nucleotides align to TRBD1. The CDR3 sequence is 16 residues long. CDR1 is DFQATT and CDR2 is SNEGSKA in the germline V gene (reference sequence). Trimming removed 4 bases from V and 2 bases from J; junction bases left unmatched: 10. CDR3 in amino acids: CSAKKDRGWGNQPQHF. Here the CDR3 DNA reads TGCAGTGCTAAGAAAGACAGGGGTTGGGGCAATCAGCCCCAGCATTTT.

This clonotype was picked up many times. This chain links TRBV5-1 with TRBJ2-7; a possible D gene is TRBD1 (6 bases). Germline CDR1 reads SGHRS; CDR2 reads YFSETQ. V was cut by 5 bases and J by 5 bases, with 17 bases left in between. The CDR3 runs 14 residues. The CDR3 DNA reads as TGCGCCAGCAGTAATTCGGGACGGACAGACGAGCAGTACTTC. Encoded protein: CASSNSGRTDEQYF.

On this clonotype itself: This may arise from a read error, as a much more abundant clone is one base away. J is TRBJ1-5 and V is TRBV15; TRBD1 might be the D (6 bases). The CDR3 is 16 amino acids. Germline-derived CDR1 and CDR2 are LNHNV and YYDKDF (reference sequence). The CDR3 DNA reads as TGTGCCACCGGCAGGGGTCTTAAGGGGAGCAATCAGCCCCAGCATTTT. It specifies CATGRGLKGSNQPQHF.

The rearrangement links TRBV7-9 to TRBJ1-3; D might be TRBD1 (6 bases). This CDR3 spans 14 amino acids. With 8 bases removed from V and 2 bases from J, the gap between germline ends came to 13 bases. Germline CDR1 is SEHNR and CDR2 is FQNEAQ (reference sequence). This chain's CDR3 is CASGAGTTGNTIYF. CDR3 in DNA: TGTGCCAGCGGGGCCGGGACAACTGGAAACACCATATATTTT.

This clonotype was observed many times. This rearrangement joins TRBV2 to TRBJ2-7; D is unresolved. V was trimmed by 8 bases and J by 2 bases, leaving 13 bases between them. This CDR3 is built from 13 residues. Germline V gene data show CDR1 as SNHLY and CDR2 as FYNNEI. This CDR3 reads CASGRSSTYEQYF. Here the CDR3 DNA reads TGTGCCAGCGGTAGATCGTCAACCTACGAGCAGTACTTC.

Concerning this clonotype itself: A much more abundant neighbour one base away suggests this may be a read error. J is TRBJ2-5 and V is TRBV29-1; weak D call: TRBD1 (6 bases). Trimming took off 6 bases at V and 13 bases at J, with 24 bases between the two ends. Germline lookup yields CDR1 SQVTM and CDR2 ANQGSEA. There are 13 residues in the CDR3. The CDR3 protein is CSVEDQGTYERYF. The DNA of the CDR3 is TGCAGCGTCGAGGACCAGGGGACCTACGAGCGGTACTTC.

This chain uses TRBV7-8 with TRBJ1-2; D not resolved. The V and J ends lost 3 bases and 9 bases respectively, with 14 bases between them. Germline V gene data show CDR1 as SGHVS and CDR2 as FQNEAQ. CDR3 length equals 13 residues. CDR3 sequence (DNA): TGTGCCAGCAGCTTTGGTGGCGAGCTGAGCTACACCTTC. It is translated as CASSFGGELSYTF.

Turning to this clonotype: One end of the junction is discordant with germline, which a read error may explain. The chain combines TRBV5-1 with TRBJ2-7; D is perhaps TRBD1 (6 bases). Germline V lookup: CDR1 SGHRS, CDR2 YFSETQ. This CDR3 has 14 amino acids. The CDR3 coding sequence is TGCGCCAGCAGCCCAGGGGTAGGGCACAACGAGCAGCACTTC. Its translation: CASSPGVGHNEQHF.

This clonotype was counted only a few times. The rearrangement links TRBV20-1 to TRBJ1-6; possibly TRBD1 for D (5 bases). Deletions cut 0 bases from V and 10 bases from J, with 10 bases between. This CDR3 is 13 amino acids long. The germline V gene encodes CDR1 DFQATT and CDR2 SNEGSKA (reference sequence). The DNA for the CDR3 is TGCAGTGCTAGAGACAGGGTTGGGTCACCCCTCCACTTT. As protein: CSARDRVGSPLHF.

CDR3 bases: TGCAGCGTTGGGGGGACTTACTCCTACAATGAGCAGTTCTTC. Encoded protein: CSVGGTYSYNEQFF. The chain is built from TRBV29-1 and TRBJ2-5; possibly TRBD2 for D (6 bases). The J call may be in error: the DNA end matches TRBJ2-1 better. Germline V gives CDR1 SQVTM, CDR2 ANQGSEA. The CDR3 is 14 amino acids.

This clonotype was picked up many times. This chain uses TRBV2 with TRBJ2-5, with 13 positions matching TRBD2. V dropped 5 bases and J dropped 14; count of bases not matched to a gene: 11. This CDR3 contains 14 residues. Germline values: CDR1 SNHLY, CDR2 FYNNEI. CDR3 protein: CASSRGTSGTHAYF. CDR3 DNA sequence: TGTGCCAGCAGTAGGGGGACTAGCGGGACGCACGCTTACTTC.

Many counts were recorded for this clonotype. The V call is TRBV24-1, the J call TRBJ1-5, with D possibly TRBD1 on 5 matching bases. V lost 3 bases, J lost 6 bases, and 14 bases lay in between. The germline V gene has CDR1 KGHDR and CDR2 SFDVKD. The CDR3 is made up of 15 amino acids. The CDR3 loop reads CATSDTGAGVQPQHF. The CDR3 bases are TGTGCCACCAGTGATACCGGGGCGGGTGTTCAGCCCCAGCATTTT.

This clonotype appeared a few times. The rearrangement links TRBV3-1 to TRBJ1-4; a possible D gene is TRBD1 (6 bases). Looked up from germline, CDR1 is LGHDT and CDR2 is YNNKEL (reference sequence). V lost 4 bases, J lost 6 bases, and 12 bases lay in between. The CDR3 runs to 14 residues. The CDR3 DNA reads as TGTGCCAGCAGCCGACGACAGGAGGATGAAAAACTGTTTTTT. Translating gives CASSRRQEDEKLFF.

V and J are TRBV20-1 and TRBJ1-4; perhaps TRBD1 as D (6 bases). Germline lookup yields CDR1 DFQATT and CDR2 SNEGSKA (reference sequence). This CDR3 contains 15 residues. V was trimmed by 0 bases and J by 6 bases, leaving 14 bases between them. The CDR3 DNA reads TGCAGTGCTAGAGATGTGGGGGGGCGCGATGAAAAACTGTTTTTT. Translation gives CSARDVGGRDEKLFF.

The gene calls are TRBV2 and TRBJ2-6, with D possibly matching TRBD2 (5 bases). This CDR3 region has 16 residues. Trimming took 5 bases from V and 0 from J, leaving 11 bases between them. In germline, CDR1 is SNHLY, CDR2 FYNNEI. The CDR3 here is CASSPPGLSGANVLTF. CDR3 DNA: TGTGCCAGCAGTCCCCCAGGACTCTCTGGGGCCAACGTCCTGACTTTC.